This T cell receptor (beta chain) was obtained from a study of human T cells and chemical hapten exposure. Study results and caveats: There were significantly more large CDR3 similarity clusters among expanded TCRs than among controls.

Documented time point: patch test 1, 2 weeks after DPC sensitization. Treatment of the sample: therapeutic diphenylcyclopropenone sensitization with weekly scalp DPC. Extraction of total RNA was performed on unfractionated whole blood. People who gave samples had alopecia, were 18 to 70 years old, and were suitable for DPC. CDR3 size: 13 residues. Per the germline V gene, CDR1 is MDHEN and CDR2 is SYDVKM. Trimming took 4 bases from V and 5 from J, leaving 9 bases between them. Points on this clonotype: What it binds is unknown.

The library tagged each cDNA molecule with unique molecular identifiers. TCRdb fed the RACE reads into MiXCR, producing one record per CDR3 protein. The table has fewer than 45,000 distinct CDR3 sequences, more than 3% seen once. Sample: whole blood, taken in connection with sensitization to the hapten diphenylcyclopropenone (DPC). The clonotype comes from a man aged 45-65 years with alopecia areata. Some clones in this sample may be carry-over from other donors' samples. This rearrangement joins TRBV28 to TRBJ1-5; tentative D call: TRBD1 (5 bases). DNA for the CDR3: TGTGCCAGCAGTTGGGACCGCTATCAGCCCCAGCATTTT. Translating gives CASSWDRYQPQHF. The entire variable domain, with the rest obtained from reference TRBV28 and TRBJ1-5, is as follows: DVKVTQSSRYLVKRTGEKVFLECVQDMDHENMFWYRQDPGLGLRLIYFSYDVKMKEKGDIPEGYSVSREKKERFSLILESASTNQTSMYLCASSWDRYQPQHFGDGTRLSIL.